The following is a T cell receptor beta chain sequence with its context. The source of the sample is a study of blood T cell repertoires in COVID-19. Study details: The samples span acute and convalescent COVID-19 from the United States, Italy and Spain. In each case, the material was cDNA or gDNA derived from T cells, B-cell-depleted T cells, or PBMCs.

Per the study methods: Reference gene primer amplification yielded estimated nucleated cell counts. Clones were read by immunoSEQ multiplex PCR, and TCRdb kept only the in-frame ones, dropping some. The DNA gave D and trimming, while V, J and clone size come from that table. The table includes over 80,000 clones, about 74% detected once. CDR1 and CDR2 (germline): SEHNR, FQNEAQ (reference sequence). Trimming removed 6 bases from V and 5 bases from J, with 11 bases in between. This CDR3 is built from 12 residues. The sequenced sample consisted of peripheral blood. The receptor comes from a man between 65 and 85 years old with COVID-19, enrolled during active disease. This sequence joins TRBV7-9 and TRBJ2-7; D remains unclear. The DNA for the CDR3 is TGTGCCAGCAGTCCTACTCTGCACGAGCAGTACTTC. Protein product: CASSPTLHEQYF. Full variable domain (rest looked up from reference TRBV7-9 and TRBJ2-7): DTGVSQNPRHKITKRGQNVTFRCDPISEHNRLYWYRQTLGQGPEFLTYFQNEAQLEKSRLLSDRFSAERPKGSFSTLEIQRTEQGDSAMYLCASSPTLHEQYFGPGTRLTVT.